The clone carrying this T cell receptor beta chain was found a few times. Deletions cut 0 bases from V and 0 bases from J, with 6 bases between. This CDR3 contains 15 residues. Looked up from germline, CDR1 is LGHDT and CDR2 is YNNKEL (reference sequence). Preparation of the TCRbeta library used unique molecular identifiers. TCRdb re-analysed the PCR reads in MiXCR, keeping a single row per CDR3 protein. The data contain 350,000 to 450,000 distinct CDR3 sequences, 13% of them singletons. The data stem from a study of T-cell reconstitution after alpha-beta-depleted transplantation in children. Here the sequenced sample was PBMCs, taken from the stem cell graft. This TCR derives from a human donor who donated a stem cell graft to a child with Fanconi anemia. V gene TRBV3-1 combines with J gene TRBJ2-1; D remains ambiguous. As DNA, the CDR3 is TGTGCCAGCAGCCAAGACAGCTTCTCCTACAATGAGCAGTTCTTC. This codes for CASSQDSFSYNEQFF.